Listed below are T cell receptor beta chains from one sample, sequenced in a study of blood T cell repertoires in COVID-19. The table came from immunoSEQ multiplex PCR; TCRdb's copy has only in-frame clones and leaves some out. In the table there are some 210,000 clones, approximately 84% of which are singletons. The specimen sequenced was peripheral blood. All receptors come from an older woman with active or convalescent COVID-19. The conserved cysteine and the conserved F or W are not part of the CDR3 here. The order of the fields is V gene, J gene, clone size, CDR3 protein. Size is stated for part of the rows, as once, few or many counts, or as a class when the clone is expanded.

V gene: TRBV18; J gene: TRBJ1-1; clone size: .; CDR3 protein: ASSPPQGNTEAF
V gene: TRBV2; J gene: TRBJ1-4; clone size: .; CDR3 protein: ASSGGEGQAQRAV
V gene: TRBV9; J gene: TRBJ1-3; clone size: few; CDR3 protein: ASSVAGAGGNTIY
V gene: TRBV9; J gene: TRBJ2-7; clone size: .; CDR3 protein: ASSARLGVAYEQY
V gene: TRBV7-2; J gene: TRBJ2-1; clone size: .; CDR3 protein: ASSLGLAFNEQF
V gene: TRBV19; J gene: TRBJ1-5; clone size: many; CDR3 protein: ASHVSPLLPQH
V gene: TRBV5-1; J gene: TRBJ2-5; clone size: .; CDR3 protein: ASSLGVADRGGETQY
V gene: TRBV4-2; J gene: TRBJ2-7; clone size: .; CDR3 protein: ASSQDRGTSGSRSDEQY
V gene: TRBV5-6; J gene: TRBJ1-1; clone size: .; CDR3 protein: ASSLTGGWNTEAF
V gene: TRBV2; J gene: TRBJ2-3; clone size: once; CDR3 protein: ASKEGLADTQY
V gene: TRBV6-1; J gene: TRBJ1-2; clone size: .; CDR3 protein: ASSEDRVTYGYT
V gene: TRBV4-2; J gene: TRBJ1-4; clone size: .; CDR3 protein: ASSLIQGRDEKLF
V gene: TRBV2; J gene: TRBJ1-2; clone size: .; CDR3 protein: ASSVQGPGYT
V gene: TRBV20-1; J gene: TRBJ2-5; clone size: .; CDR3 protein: SGHTKETQY
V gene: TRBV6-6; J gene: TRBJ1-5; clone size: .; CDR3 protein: ASSSRQGASVQPQH
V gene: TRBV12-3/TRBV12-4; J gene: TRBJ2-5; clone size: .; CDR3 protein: ASNLREAETQY
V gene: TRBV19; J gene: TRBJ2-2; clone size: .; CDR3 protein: ASSSPGLAGGPTGELF
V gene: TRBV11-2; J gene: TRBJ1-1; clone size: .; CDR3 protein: ASSFTEGNTEAF
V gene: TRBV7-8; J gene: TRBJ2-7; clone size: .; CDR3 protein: ASSPRLGTGSYEQY
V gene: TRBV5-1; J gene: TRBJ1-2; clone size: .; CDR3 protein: ASSLEINSGYT
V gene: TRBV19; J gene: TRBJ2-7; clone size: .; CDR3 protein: ASSQTGGESEQY
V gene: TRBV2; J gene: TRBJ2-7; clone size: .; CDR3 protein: ASSEQGQSYEQY
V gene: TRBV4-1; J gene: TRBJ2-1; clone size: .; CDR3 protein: ASRGGGSYNEQF
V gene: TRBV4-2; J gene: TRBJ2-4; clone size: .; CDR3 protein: ASSQDSRQSMGAKNIQY